In this sample, the clone carrying this TCR beta chain turned up many times. TCRdb reprocessed the 5' RACE reads with MiXCR, giving one entry per CDR3 protein. The table includes approximately 10,000 distinct CDR3 sequences, 20% to 30% detected once. Treg sorting used a CD4+CD25+CD127-/low gate. This TCR came from a female donor with breast cancer. The specimen was Tregs sorted from blood.

The CDR3 DNA sequence: TGTGCCACCAGTGACTCGACCTCCTACGAGCAGTACTTC. The encoded protein is CATSDSTSYEQYF. The V and J genes are TRBV24-1 and TRBJ2-7; no firm D call. The CDR3 is 13 residues long. V dropped 4 bases and J dropped 0 bases, with 6 bases sitting between them. The germline CDR1 and CDR2 sequences are KGHDR and SFDVKD.